One and the same sample provided the 3 T cell receptor beta chains below, sequenced in a study of T cell responses to AZD1222 COVID-19 vaccine. Here immunoSEQ multiplex PCR was the method, and the copy in TCRdb shows in-frame clones only, minus some. The sample has more than 110,000 clones, roughly 90% seen once. The material sequenced was peripheral blood, taken on day 0 of AZD1222 vaccination. The receptors were sampled from an adult in good health.

This chain connects TRBV19 to TRBJ2-1; TRBD2 might be the D (5 bases). The CDR3 extends over 15 amino acids. CDR1 is LNHDA, CDR2 SQIVND, per germline (reference sequence). V lost 5 bases to trimming and J lost 1 base, with 12 bases between them. The CDR3, as DNA: TGTGCCAGTAGTCCCTTTCGGGAATCCTACAATGAGCAGTTCTTC. The encoded protein is CASSPFRESYNEQFF. The variable domain in full, with the rest retrieved from reference TRBV19 and TRBJ2-1, is DGGITQSPKYLFRKEGQNVTLSCEQNLNHDAMYWYRQDPGQGLRLIYYSQIVNDFQKGDIAEGYSVSREKKESFPLTVTSAQKNPTAFYLCASSPFRESYNEQFFGPGTRLTVL.

The chain uses TRBV28 and TRBJ2-2, with D maybe TRBD2 (6 bases). The germline V gene has CDR1 MDHEN and CDR2 SYDVKM. V lost 5 bases, J lost 6 bases, and 13 bases lay in between. The CDR3 consists of 14 residues. The CDR3 nucleotides read TGTGCCAGCAGTCTCTCTAGCGTTTCCGGGGAGCTGTTTTTT. Its translation is CASSLSSVSGELFF. The full variable domain, its missing parts supplied by reference TRBV28 and TRBJ2-2, is DVKVTQSSRYLVKRTGEKVFLECVQDMDHENMFWYRQDPGLGLRLIYFSYDVKMKEKGDIPEGYSVSREKKERFSLILESASTNQTSMYLCASSLSSVSGELFFGEGSRLTVL.

V usage is TRBV19 and J usage is TRBJ2-1; 13 positions match TRBD2. Looked up from germline, CDR1 is LNHDA and CDR2 is SQIVND (reference sequence). This CDR3 contains 16 residues. J was trimmed by 9 bases and V by 6 bases; bases with no gene match: 11. For the CDR3, the DNA is TGTGCCAGTAGGAACATCGGGACTAGCGGGGTTAGTGAGCAGTTCTTC. Translated, it gives CASRNIGTSGVSEQFF.